The 25 T cell receptor beta chains in this list originate from one sample, sequenced in a study of cytomegalovirus exposure and HLA in healthy donors. Amplification used 60 Vbeta primers and 13 Jbeta primers. This table comes from immunoSEQ multiplex PCR, and its TCRdb copy is limited to in-frame clones, with some not included. The table includes under 130,000 clones, approximately 69% detected once. The sequencing sample was made of PBMCs. The receptors originated from a man aged 25 to 45 in good health and CMV-seronegative.

In this sample, this clone turned up a few times. CDR3 coding DNA: TGTGCCAGCAGTGAAATACAGGGATTCGGGGAGCTGTTTTTT. Residues: CASSEIQGFGELFF. The V and J genes are TRBV6-1 and TRBJ2-2, with a weak D call TRBD1 (6 bases). V gave up 2 bases and J gave up 7 bases, with 11 bases separating them. The CDR3 runs to 14 residues. Germline-derived CDR1 and CDR2 are MNHNS and SASEGT.

This chain connects TRBV10-3 to TRBJ1-1, with 7 bases fitting TRBD1. The V segment lost 2 bases and the J segment 3 bases; nucleotides outside the gene matches: 3. Germline V gene lookup returns CDR1 ENHRY and CDR2 SYGVKD. The CDR3 length is 14 residues. CDR3 amino acids: CAISETGADTEAFF. The CDR3 DNA reads TGTGCCATCAGTGAGACAGGGGCGGACACTGAAGCTTTCTTT.

The chain is built from TRBV5-6 and TRBJ1-3; D is unresolved. TRBJ2-2 matches the DNA end more closely, so the J call is doubtful. Germline values: CDR1 SGHDT, CDR2 YYEEEE. The CDR3 totals 14 residues. The CDR3 loop is CASSWTVNTGELFF. The CDR3 DNA sequence: TGTGCCAGCAGCTGGACCGTAAACACCGGGGAGCTGTTTTTT.

The J gene is TRBJ2-1, the V gene TRBV2; maybe TRBD2 (7 bases). Germline V gene data show CDR1 as SNHLY and CDR2 as FYNNEI. This CDR3 spans 15 amino acids. With 5 bases removed from V and 5 bases from J, the gap between germline ends came to 16 bases. The CDR3 spells CASSPSRGPNNEQFF. The CDR3 bases are TGTGCCAGCAGTCCTTCGCGGGGGCCCAACAATGAGCAGTTCTTC. The full variable domain, rest sourced from reference TRBV2 and TRBJ2-1, is EPEVTQTPSHQVTQMGQEVILRCVPISNHLYFYWYRQILGQKVEFLVSFYNNEISEKSEIFDDQFSVERPDGSNFTLKIRSTKLEDSAMYFCASSPSRGPNNEQFFGPGTRLTVL.

The chain combines TRBV4-3 with TRBJ2-5; 7 positions agree with TRBD2. Germline CDR1 is LGHNA and CDR2 is YSLEER. This CDR3 region has 15 residues. The V gene end was trimmed by 1 base and the J gene end by 6 bases; junction bases not matched to a gene: 8. For the CDR3, the DNA is TGCGCCAGCAGCCAAGGTGGCGGGAGTGAAAAGACCCAGTACTTC. It is translated as CASSQGGGSEKTQYF.

The chain couples TRBV7-6 to TRBJ2-5; 11 bases fit TRBD2. The germline V gene encodes CDR1 SGHVS and CDR2 FNYEAQ. V dropped 5 bases and J dropped 1; count of bases not matched to a gene: 3. The CDR3 contains 15 residues. CDR3 coding DNA: TGTGCCAGCAGCGCCGGGACTAGCGGCCAAGAGACCCAGTACTTC. Translated: CASSAGTSGQETQYF. Filled out from reference TRBV7-6 and TRBJ2-5, the complete variable domain reads GAGVSQSPRYKVTKRGQDVALRCDPISGHVSLYWYRQALGQGPEFLTYFNYEAQQDKSGLPNDRFSAERPEGSISTLTIQRTEQRDSAMYRCASSAGTSGQETQYFGPGTRLLVL.

This clone was observed a few times. The chain joins TRBV19 to TRBJ2-2, with 8 bases aligning to TRBD1. The J segment lost 7 bases and the V segment lost 8 bases, leaving 6 bases of the junction unmatched. Germline V CDR1 and CDR2: LNHDA, SQIVND (reference sequence). There are 13 residues in the CDR3. CDR3 in amino acids: CASWRQGIGELFF. DNA of the CDR3: TGTGCCAGTTGGAGACAGGGGATCGGGGAGCTGTTTTTT.

This sequence joins TRBV9 and TRBJ2-1; weak D call: TRBD2 (5 bases). Trimming took off 1 base at V and 0 bases at J, with 5 bases between the two ends. This CDR3 contains 14 residues. Germline V gene lookup returns CDR1 SGDLS and CDR2 YYNGEE. The CDR3 nucleotides read TGTGCCAGCAGCGTAACTAGCTCCTACAATGAGCAGTTCTTC. Translated, it gives CASSVTSSYNEQFF. The full variable domain, with the rest looked up from reference TRBV9 and TRBJ2-1, is DSGVTQTPKHLITATGQRVTLRCSPRSGDLSVYWYQQSLDQGLQFLIQYYNGEERAKGNILERFSAQQFPDLHSELNLSSLELGDSALYFCASSVTSSYNEQFFGPGTRLTVL.

The chain recombines TRBV6-4 with TRBJ2-1; 10 bases map to TRBD2. Germline V CDR1 and CDR2: MRHNA, SNTAGT. J gave up 11 bases and V 0 bases, and 7 bases lay outside the gene matches. CDR3 length equals 15 residues. CDR3 in amino acids: CASSDSSGGLPQQFF. DNA for the CDR3: TGTGCCAGCAGTGACTCTAGCGGGGGGCTCCCCCAGCAGTTCTTC.

The chain combines TRBV30 with TRBJ1-3, with D unresolved. The CDR3 has 15 amino acids. With 5 bases removed from V and 3 bases from J, the gap between germline ends came to 17 bases. CDR1 GTSNPN and CDR2 SVGIG come from the germline V gene (reference sequence). The CDR3 loop reads CAWLTGALGGNTIYF. In DNA form, the CDR3 reads TGTGCCTGGTTAACTGGAGCTCTTGGTGGAAACACCATATATTTT.

The J gene is TRBJ2-1, the V gene TRBV4-3; 7 nucleotides line up with TRBD1. This CDR3 is 16 amino acids long. The germline gives CDR1 LGHNA, CDR2 YSLEER. With V trimmed by 2 bases and J by 9 bases, 13 bases remained unmatched. In DNA, the CDR3 is TGCGCCAGCAGCCAAAGCCACACCGGGACAGTTGGTGAGCAGTTCTTC. Translating it yields CASSQSHTGTVGEQFF.

Only a few counts were recorded for this clone. This chain connects TRBV28 to TRBJ2-6; 8 bases fit TRBD1. CDR3 length: 15 residues. Trimming at V came to 5 bases and at J to 2 bases, leaving 2 bases not matched to a gene. In germline, CDR1 is MDHEN, CDR2 SYDVKM. This chain's CDR3 is CASSAGGTGANVLTF. CDR3 DNA: TGTGCCAGCAGTGCAGGGGGCACTGGGGCCAACGTCCTGACTTTC.

There are a few counts of this clone. The CDR3 region is CASSSYVLAGAYPSYEQYF. The CDR3 nucleotides are TGTGCCAGCAGCTCCTATGTACTAGCGGGGGCGTACCCCTCCTACGAGCAGTACTTC. The genes are TRBV7-8 and TRBJ2-7; 11 bases line up with TRBD2. V trimming: 4 bases; J trimming: 0 bases; junction bases outside the gene matches: 14. Germline loops: CDR1 SGHVS, CDR2 FQNEAQ. This CDR3 comprises 19 residues.

The chain is built from TRBV11-1 and TRBJ2-1; no firm D call. Trimming pared 2 bases from V and 4 bases from J, leaving 6 bases between. Germline CDR1 and CDR2: SGHAT and FQDESV (reference sequence). The CDR3 consists of 13 residues. This chain's CDR3 is CASSLRGYNEQFF. The CDR3 nucleotides read TGTGCCAGCAGCTTACGAGGATACAATGAGCAGTTCTTC.

The chain recombines TRBV5-6 with TRBJ1-6; tentative D call: TRBD1 (5 bases). The CDR3 is 14 amino acids. V was shortened by 0 bases and J by 6 bases, with 7 bases between the two germline ends. Germline-derived CDR1 and CDR2 are SGHDT and YYEEEE. For the CDR3, the DNA is TGTGCCAGCAGCTTGGGGCAGGGTAATTCACCCCTCCACTTT. Its translation: CASSLGQGNSPLHF.

Of note for this clone: The same CDR3 is also encoded by other DNA sequences in this sample. The chain recombines TRBV7-9 with TRBJ2-7; D uncertain. Germline V gives CDR1 SEHNR, CDR2 FQNEAQ (reference sequence). V dropped 1 base and J dropped 2 bases, with 9 bases sitting between them. This CDR3 has 14 residues. The CDR3 sequence is CASSLGGRTYEQYF. Written as DNA, the CDR3 is TGTGCCAGCAGCTTAGGAGGCAGAACCTACGAGCAGTACTTC. The complete variable domain, with remaining parts taken from reference TRBV7-9 and TRBJ2-7, reads DTGVSQNPRHKITKRGQNVTFRCDPISEHNRLYWYRQTLGQGPEFLTYFQNEAQLEKSRLLSDRFSAERPKGSFSTLEIQRTEQGDSAMYLCASSLGGRTYEQYFGPGTRLTVT.

This clone has a handful of counts. For the CDR3, the DNA is TGCGCCAGCAGCCATGGCGAGCGGGAGAAGACCCAGTACTTC. Translating it yields CASSHGEREKTQYF. The chain recombines TRBV4-1 with TRBJ2-5; TRBD2 agrees at 8 bases. Germline V CDR1 and CDR2: MGHRA, YSYEKL. The CDR3 has 14 amino acids. J was trimmed by 6 bases and V by 3 bases; bases with no gene match: 6.

The CDR3 protein is CASSYSTATNEKLFF. The CDR3 DNA reads as TGTGCCAGCAGTTACTCGACAGCAACTAATGAAAAACTGTTTTTT. The J gene is TRBJ1-4, the V gene TRBV6-5; D perhaps matches TRBD1 (5 bases). The V gene's germline CDR1 is MNHEY and CDR2 SVGAGI. V was cut by 0 bases and J by 0 bases, with 5 bases left in between. The CDR3 runs 15 residues.

V usage is TRBV19 and J usage is TRBJ2-2, with 7 bases matching TRBD1. The CDR3 totals 13 residues. Germline V gene lookup returns CDR1 LNHDA and CDR2 SQIVND (reference sequence). V was pared by 8 bases and J by 3 bases, with 3 bases of the junction left unmatched. The CDR3, as DNA: TGTGCCAGTCGGACAGGCTACACCGGGGAGCTGTTTTTT. Translating it yields CASRTGYTGELFF.

The V gene is TRBV11-2, the J gene TRBJ2-7; no reliable D call. The germline CDR1 and CDR2 sequences are SGHAT and FQNNGV. The V gene lost 0 bases and the J gene lost 9 bases, with 6 bases spanning the gap. The length of the CDR3 is 11 residues. The CDR3 sequence: CASSLEAGQYF. CDR3 coding DNA: TGTGCCAGCAGCTTAGAGGCTGGGCAGTACTTC.

A few counts support this clone. CDR3 bases: TGTGCCAGCAGCAGGACTAGCACAGATACGCAGTATTTT. It encodes CASSRTSTDTQYF. The chain carries TRBV6-6 and TRBJ2-3; TRBD2 might be the D (5 bases). V was pared by 6 bases and J by 0 bases, with 7 bases between. Germline CDR1 is MNHNY and CDR2 is SVGAGI (reference sequence). The CDR3 runs to 13 residues.

V gene TRBV29-1 combines with J gene TRBJ1-1, with a tentative D call TRBD1 (5 bases). The CDR3 extends over 13 amino acids. Germline-derived CDR1 and CDR2 are SQVTM and ANQGSEA. The V end was cut by 1 base, the J end by 2 bases, with 8 bases between. The chain's CDR3 is CSVEVRANTEAFF. CDR3 in DNA: TGCAGCGTTGAAGTCAGGGCTAACACTGAAGCTTTCTTT.

This chain connects TRBV2 to TRBJ2-3; 8 positions match TRBD2. Germline trimming cut 7 bases from V and 7 bases from J; bases unmatched to any gene: 16. The CDR3 consists of 16 residues. In germline, CDR1 is SNHLY, CDR2 FYNNEI. CDR3 nucleotides: TGTGCCAGCACCCGGTGGACAGCTGCGGGAGGAAATACGCAGTATTTT. Its protein product is CASTRWTAAGGNTQYF.

The chain is built from TRBV4-3 and TRBJ2-7; D not certain. V was pared by 5 bases and J by 0 bases, with 14 bases between. Looked up from germline, CDR1 is LGHNA and CDR2 is YSLEER. The CDR3 runs to 15 residues. The CDR3 DNA reads as TGCGCCAGCAGCTACACCCTACTAAGCTCCTACGAGCAGTACTTC. Its translation is CASSYTLLSSYEQYF.

The chain uses TRBV28 and TRBJ2-7; 10 bases match TRBD1. V trimming: 7 bases; J trimming: 5 bases; junction bases outside the gene matches: 11. The CDR3 covers 15 residues. Germline CDR1 is MDHEN and CDR2 is SYDVKM. The CDR3 loop is CASTRRDRGLNEQYF. DNA for the CDR3: TGTGCCAGCACCCGCCGGGACAGGGGTTTGAACGAGCAGTACTTC.